Described below is a single T cell receptor (beta chain) sequence and its context. Germline assignment: CDR1 SGHVS and CDR2 FQNEAQ. The CDR3 runs to 15 residues. V dropped 1 base and J dropped 2; count of bases not matched to a gene: 1. The data were obtained in a study of blood T cell repertoires in COVID-19. Study-level background: Donors in the United States, Italy and Spain gave samples during acute or convalescent COVID-19. PBMCs, B-cell-depleted T cells, or T cells provided the cDNA or gDNA that made up the material.

Study processing details: Reference gene primers were amplified, and this amplification served to estimate nucleated cell counts. Using immunoSEQ multiplex PCR, the repertoire was profiled, and TCRdb retains in-frame clones only, with some absent. The V and J calls and the clone size are those of that table, but D and trimming were determined from the DNA. This sample has more than 130,000 clones, with 70% to 85% found just once. Material: peripheral blood. The chain joins TRBV7-8 to TRBJ1-2, with TRBD1 identical over 10 bases. The receptor's source is a woman of 80 years or more in a cohort sampled during active or convalescent COVID-19. CDR3 amino acids: CASSLVGQGNYGYTF. In DNA, the CDR3 is TGTGCCAGCAGCTTAGTGGGACAGGGGAACTATGGCTACACCTTC.